This passage covers 20 T cell receptor beta chains from one sample sequenced in a study of Graves' ophthalmopathy and Graves' hyperthyroidism. CDR3 regions of TCR beta were amplified from RNA transcripts. Amplification began with first-round RT-PCR using HTBI primers, then second-round multiplex PCR was performed. TCRdb itself ran the multiplex PCR reads through MiXCR, one entry per CDR3 protein. The sample contains a few hundred thousand distinct CDR3 sequences, about a sixth of which appear only once. Source material: peripheral blood. These receptors all come from an adult woman with stable Graves' hyperthyroidism.

This clonotype has ten or more counts. The chain combines TRBV20-1 with TRBJ2-5, with TRBD2 identical over 9 bases. J lost 0 bases, V lost 7 bases, and 12 bases had no gene match. Germline loops: CDR1 DFQATT, CDR2 SNEGSKA (reference sequence). The CDR3 totals 16 residues. In nucleotides, the CDR3 is TGCAGTGTCCTCGACCGGCTAGCGGGGTACCAAGAGACCCAGTACTTC. Translated, it gives CSVLDRLAGYQETQYF.

The chain uses TRBV11-2 and TRBJ1-5; a possible D gene is TRBD1 (6 bases). Trimming pared 5 bases from V and 3 bases from J, leaving 23 bases between. Germline CDR1 SGHAT, CDR2 FQNNGV. The CDR3 runs 18 residues. This CDR3 is CASSPIAGIEGVNQPQHF. The CDR3 region has the DNA TGTGCCAGCAGCCCTATAGCAGGCATTGAGGGGGTCAATCAGCCCCAGCATTTT. Based on the CDR3 plus reference TRBV11-2 and TRBJ1-5, the full variable domain is EAGVAQSPRYKIIEKRQSVAFWCNPISGHATLYWYQQILGQGPKLLIQFQNNGVVDDSQLPKDRFSAERLKGVDSTLKIQPAKLEDSAVYLCASSPIAGIEGVNQPQHFGDGTRLSIL.

This clonotype was seen a handful of times. The chain links TRBV5-1 to TRBJ2-2; D gene uncertain. CDR1 and CDR2 from the germline V gene are SGHRS and YFSETQ. CDR3 size: 14 residues. With 0 bases removed from V and 5 bases from J, the gap between germline ends came to 8 bases. In DNA, the CDR3 is TGCGCCAGCAGCTTGGATATTGGGACCGGGGAGCTGTTTTTT. Protein product: CASSLDIGTGELFF. The full variable domain, with the rest looked up from reference TRBV5-1 and TRBJ2-2, is KAGVTQTPRYLIKTRGQQVTLSCSPISGHRSVSWYQQTPGQGLQFLFEYFSETQRNKGNFPGRFSGRQFSNSRSEMNVSTLELGDSALYLCASSLDIGTGELFFGEGSRLTVL.

This clonotype was detected ten times or more. V gene TRBV30 combines with J gene TRBJ2-5; D is perhaps TRBD2 (5 bases). The CDR3 is 13 residues long. Germline lookup yields CDR1 GTSNPN and CDR2 SVGIG (reference sequence). The V end was cut by 5 bases, the J end by 4 bases, with 14 bases between. CDR3 in DNA: TGTGCCTGGGAGGGCCAGACGGGAGAGACCCAGTACTTC. Protein product: CAWEGQTGETQYF.

This clonotype has ten or more counts. At one end the junction does not follow the germline gene, possibly because of a read error. The V and J genes are TRBV20-1 and TRBJ1-3; 10 positions agree with TRBD1. CDR3 size: 14 residues. The germline V gene encodes CDR1 DFQATT and CDR2 SNEGSKA (reference sequence). Here the CDR3 DNA reads TGCAGTGCTGACAGGGGGCGATCTGGAAACACCACATATTTT. Translating gives CSADRGRSGNTTYF.

The rearrangement uses TRBV3-1 and TRBJ1-2; D remains ambiguous. With 4 bases removed from V and 6 bases from J, the gap between germline ends came to 15 bases. From germline, CDR1 is LGHDT and CDR2 YNNKEL (reference sequence). The CDR3 spans 14 residues. This CDR3 reads CASSPTNGINGYTF. As DNA, the CDR3 is TGTGCCAGCAGCCCGACAAACGGTATTAATGGCTACACCTTC.

This clonotype was seen many times. The chain couples TRBV7-8 to TRBJ1-6; D may be TRBD1 (5 bases). Germline lookup yields CDR1 SGHVS and CDR2 FQNEAQ. The CDR3 is 14 residues long. The V end lost 5 bases, the J end lost 6 bases, and 11 bases lay between the germline ends. CDR3 coding DNA: TGTGCCAGCAGCCCCATAGGGACTAATTCACCCCTCCACTTT. Amino acid sequence: CASSPIGTNSPLHF.

There are many counts of this clonotype. The chain uses TRBV11-2 and TRBJ1-1; D is undetermined. The V end was cut by 3 bases, the J end by 11 bases, with 16 bases between. The CDR3 covers 13 residues. Germline lookup yields CDR1 SGHAT and CDR2 FQNNGV. The CDR3 DNA reads as TGTGCCAGCAGCTTCCCTCCGGGGAGGCAGGCTTTCTTT. This gives the protein CASSFPPGRQAFF. The complete variable domain, with remaining parts taken from reference TRBV11-2 and TRBJ1-1, reads EAGVAQSPRYKIIEKRQSVAFWCNPISGHATLYWYQQILGQGPKLLIQFQNNGVVDDSQLPKDRFSAERLKGVDSTLKIQPAKLEDSAVYLCASSFPPGRQAFFGQGTRLTVV.

This clonotype was counted many times. This chain links TRBV27 with TRBJ1-1, with 8 bases lining up with TRBD1. The CDR3 covers 16 residues. The germline gives CDR1 MNHEY, CDR2 SMNVEV (reference sequence). V was pared by 1 base and J by 3 bases, with 7 bases of the junction left unmatched. In nucleotides, the CDR3 is TGTGCCAGCAGTTTATACAGGGGGAGTGGTGACACTGAAGCTTTCTTT. Translating it yields CASSLYRGSGDTEAFF.

This clonotype was detected ten times or more. The chain joins TRBV20-1 to TRBJ2-5, with TRBD2 identical over 7 bases. With V trimmed by 0 bases and J by 3 bases, 13 bases remained unmatched. Germline V gene data show CDR1 as DFQATT and CDR2 as SNEGSKA (reference sequence). There are 17 residues in the CDR3. The CDR3 here is CSARDVVSSGGKETQYF. DNA of the CDR3: TGCAGTGCTAGAGATGTGGTCAGCTCGGGAGGTAAAGAGACCCAGTACTTC.

This clonotype was recorded at least ten times. The rearrangement joins TRBV6-5 to TRBJ2-5, with D unresolved. Trimming removed 0 bases at V and 5 bases at J, with 13 bases between. The CDR3 extends over 15 amino acids. Germline V lookup: CDR1 MNHEY, CDR2 SVGAGI. Here the CDR3 reads CASSYSATGSETQYF. The CDR3 DNA follows: TGTGCCAGCAGTTACTCGGCCACCGGGTCGGAGACCCAGTACTTC.

This clonotype was counted at least ten times. The chain recombines TRBV13 with TRBJ1-6; D is unresolved. Germline V lookup: CDR1 PRHDT, CDR2 FYEKMQ (reference sequence). Trimming shortened V by 5 bases and J by 0 bases, and 8 bases separated the two germline ends. The length of the CDR3 is 15 residues. CDR3 bases: TGTGCCAGCAGCCCCGCTCGCTCCTATAATTCACCCCTCCACTTT. It encodes CASSPARSYNSPLHF. Drawing the rest from reference TRBV13 and TRBJ1-6, the complete variable domain is AAGVIQSPRHLIKEKRETATLKCYPIPRHDTVYWYQQGPGQDPQFLISFYEKMQSDKGSIPDRFSAQQFSDYHSELNMSSLELGDSALYFCASSPARSYNSPLHFGNGTRLTVT.

This clonotype was seen a single time. A read error may produce the germline difference seen at one junction end. This chain connects TRBV28 to TRBJ1-1; D gene uncertain. Germline V gene lookup returns CDR1 MDHEN and CDR2 SYDVKM. The CDR3 is made up of 13 amino acids. The CDR3 sequence is CASSLSANAEAFF. In DNA, the CDR3 is TGTGCCAGCAGTTTATCGGCGAACGCTGAAGCTTTCTTT.

Notes on this clonotype: This CDR3 is missing its conserved last phenylalanine or tryptophan, likely due to a read error. Because the CDR3's place on the DNA is in doubt, the DNA is left out and the CDR3 is given as listed by TCRdb. The gene calls are TRBV6-2 or TRBV6-3 and TRBJ1-5; TRBD1 reflects the table's D call only, with no check against the DNA. Looked up from germline, CDR1 is MNHEY and CDR2 is SVGEGT. The CDR3 has 18 residues if both end residues are counted. The CDR3 protein is CASSTTPGTGFSNQPQQL.

This clonotype has ten or more counts. This CDR3 reads CASSAGLASYEQYF. CDR3 coding DNA: TGTGCCAGCAGCGCGGGACTAGCGAGTTACGAGCAGTACTTC. The chain carries TRBV7-9 and TRBJ2-7, with 10 bases matching TRBD2. V lost 5 bases and J lost 4; bases outside the gene matches: 5. Germline lookup yields CDR1 SEHNR and CDR2 FQNEAQ (reference sequence). There are 14 residues in the CDR3.

Worth noting for this clonotype: Sequence at one end of the junction differs from germline and may be a read error. The chain couples TRBV12-3 or TRBV12-4 to TRBJ2-7, with D maybe TRBD2 (6 bases). The CDR3 contains 15 residues. CDR3 DNA sequence: TGTGCCGGCAGTTACGGGCGGGGTAGCTCCTACGAGCAGTACTTC. Translation gives CAGSYGRGSSYEQYF.

In this sample, this clonotype turned up many times. The chain recombines TRBV6-1 with TRBJ2-3; D might be TRBD2 (6 bases). V was clipped by 3 bases and J by 2 bases, with 15 bases between them. Germline assignment: CDR1 MNHNS and CDR2 SASEGT. The CDR3 runs to 16 residues. The CDR3 sequence is CASSEDTSRATDTQYF. In DNA, the CDR3 is TGTGCCAGCAGTGAGGACACTAGCAGGGCCACAGATACGCAGTATTTT.

The chain combines TRBV6-1 with TRBJ1-1; TRBD1 aligns across 8 bases. There are 13 residues in the CDR3. The ends lost 8 bases at V and 4 bases at J; junction bases unmatched: 6. Germline values: CDR1 MNHNS, CDR2 SASEGT. The CDR3 nucleotides read TGTGCCAGCGCCTTCGACAGGGGCACTGAAGCTTTCTTT. This codes for CASAFDRGTEAFF.

The sample holds many counts of this clonotype. This sequence joins TRBV20-1 and TRBJ2-7, with D possibly being TRBD2 (5 bases). Germline V gene lookup returns CDR1 DFQATT and CDR2 SNEGSKA (reference sequence). CDR3 size: 13 residues. V was trimmed by 0 bases and J by 3 bases, leaving 9 bases between them. This chain's CDR3 is CSAREIGLYEQYF. The CDR3 coding sequence is TGCAGTGCTAGAGAAATTGGACTCTACGAGCAGTACTTC.

This clonotype was found many times. The chain combines TRBV12-3 or TRBV12-4 with TRBJ1-1; TRBD1 matches at 10 bases. V dropped 10 bases and J dropped 6; count of bases not matched to a gene: 8. The CDR3 length is 13 residues. CDR3 bases: TGTGCCACCGGGGGGACAGGGGCTTCTGAAGCTTTCTTT. Amino acid sequence: CATGGTGASEAFF.